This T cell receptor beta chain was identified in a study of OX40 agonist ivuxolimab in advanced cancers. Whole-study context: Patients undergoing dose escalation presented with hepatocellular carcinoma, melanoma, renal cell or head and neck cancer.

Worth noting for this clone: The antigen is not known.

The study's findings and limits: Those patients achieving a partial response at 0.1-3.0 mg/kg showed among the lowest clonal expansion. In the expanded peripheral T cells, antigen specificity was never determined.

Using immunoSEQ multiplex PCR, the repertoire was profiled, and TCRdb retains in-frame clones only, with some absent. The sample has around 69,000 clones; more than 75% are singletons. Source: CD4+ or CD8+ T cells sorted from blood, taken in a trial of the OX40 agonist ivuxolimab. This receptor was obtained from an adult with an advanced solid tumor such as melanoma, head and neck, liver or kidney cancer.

In DNA form, the CDR3 reads TGTGCCAGCTCACCAGGACCCCTTTCGGGTGGCTACACCTTC. This codes for CASSPGPLSGGYTF. The rearrangement links TRBV18 to TRBJ1-2; D call uncertain. The CDR3 length is 14 residues. Germline CDR1 KGHSH, CDR2 LQKENI. Trimming cost V 2 bases and J 7 bases, with 14 bases left between them. Full variable domain (outside the CDR3, taken from reference TRBV18 and TRBJ1-2): NAGVMQNPRHLVRRRGQEARLRCSPMKGHSHVYWYRQLPEEGLKFMVYLQKENIIDESGMPKERFSAEFPKEGPSILRIQQVVRGDSAAYFCASSPGPLSGGYTFGSGTRLTVV.